Presented here are 22 T cell receptor beta chains from one specimen sequenced in a study of blood T cells in healthy people across ages. Together with a sample-barcoded 5' primer, a J-beta primer mix was included in a second PCR lasting about 7 to 11 cycles. From the 5' RACE reads, TCRdb called clonotypes with MiXCR, one entry per CDR3 protein. The sample lists approximately 580,000 distinct CDR3 sequences, nearly 25% occurring once. The same data also contributed to another study, on T cells of mothers and their children.

The sample was blood. The receptor source for this set is a boy between 10 and 17 years old in good health.

J is TRBJ2-2 and V is TRBV4-3; no clear D gene. CDR3 length: 14 amino acids. The V end was cut by 0 bases, the J end by 8 bases, with 10 bases between. CDR1 is LGHNA and CDR2 is YSLEER in the germline V gene. The CDR3 reads CASSQDFRVGELFF. CDR3 coding DNA: TGCGCCAGCAGCCAAGATTTTAGGGTTGGGGAGCTGTTTTTT.

The chain carries TRBV6-5 and TRBJ1-6; D is ambiguous. Per germline, CDR1 MNHEY and CDR2 SVGAGI. The CDR3 has 16 amino acids. The V and J ends lost 2 bases and 7 bases respectively, with 15 bases between them. The CDR3 region has the DNA TGTGCCAGCAGTTACCAGGATCGGACGGGAAATTCACCCCTCCACTTT. Protein product: CASSYQDRTGNSPLHF.

This clonotype occurred a few times. The chain employs TRBV20-1 and TRBJ2-1; D assignment may be TRBD1 or TRBD2 (5 bases each). The closer fit of TRBJ2-7 to the DNA end suggests the J call may be wrong. Looked up from germline, CDR1 is DFQATT and CDR2 is SNEGSKA (reference sequence). The CDR3 extends over 13 amino acids. The CDR3 bases are TGCAGTGCTCGAGGGACCTTTAGACAGGAGCAGTACTTC. This sequence encodes CSARGTFRQEQYF.

The chain employs TRBV12-3 or TRBV12-4 and TRBJ2-1, with D possibly being TRBD2 (6 bases). Trimming stripped 6 bases from V and 0 bases from J, with 12 bases between. This CDR3 comprises 15 residues. CDR3 sequence: CASSRDSSSYNEQFF. Written as DNA, the CDR3 is TGTGCCAGCAGCCGGGACTCCAGCTCCTACAATGAGCAGTTCTTC.

The V call is TRBV10-3, the J call TRBJ2-5; 9 bases line up with TRBD1. Matching the DNA end better, TRBJ2-7 makes the J call doubtful. Germline values: CDR1 ENHRY, CDR2 SYGVKD. This CDR3 has 15 residues. The CDR3 here is CAISSGQGVHYEQYF. The CDR3 DNA follows: TGTGCCATCAGTTCGGGACAGGGAGTTCACTACGAGCAGTACTTC.

V usage is TRBV6-2 or TRBV6-3 and J usage is TRBJ2-7, with a tentative D call TRBD2 (5 bases). This CDR3 has 13 residues. The germline V gene has CDR1 MNHEY and CDR2 SVGEGT. The germline V and J ends were trimmed by 7 bases and 2 bases, with 12 bases remaining between them. CDR3 loop: CASTQSGTYEQYF. CDR3 nucleotides: TGTGCCAGCACCCAAAGCGGTACCTACGAGCAGTACTTC.

The sample holds a few counts of this clonotype. V usage is TRBV3-1 and J usage is TRBJ2-3; TRBD2 aligns across 9 bases. Germline-derived CDR1 and CDR2 are LGHDT and YNNKEL (reference sequence). CDR3 length: 16 residues. The V and J ends lost 5 bases and 0 bases, in that order; junction bases with no gene match: 6. For the CDR3, the DNA is TGTGCCAGCAGCGATAGCGGGGGCCTTAGCACAGATACGCAGTATTTT. This encodes CASSDSGGLSTDTQYF.

This clonotype turned up a few times. This sequence joins TRBV2 and TRBJ1-3; D is unclear. Per germline, CDR1 SNHLY and CDR2 FYNNEI. CDR3 length: 13 residues. The V and J ends lost 6 bases and 2 bases respectively, with 8 bases between them. As DNA, the CDR3 is TGTGCCAGCAGGGCAGGCGCTGGAAACACCATATATTTT. Encoded protein: CASRAGAGNTIYF. The complete variable domain, with remaining parts taken from reference TRBV2 and TRBJ1-3, reads EPEVTQTPSHQVTQMGQEVILRCVPISNHLYFYWYRQILGQKVEFLVSFYNNEISEKSEIFDDQFSVERPDGSNFTLKIRSTKLEDSAMYFCASRAGAGNTIYFGEGSWLTVV.

This clonotype was counted a few times. This chain uses TRBV20-1 with TRBJ1-2, with a weak D call TRBD1 (5 bases). CDR1 is DFQATT, CDR2 SNEGSKA, per germline (reference sequence). V lost 6 bases to trimming and J lost 0 bases, with 14 bases between them. The CDR3 runs to 14 residues. The CDR3 nucleotides are TGCAGTGCCCCAGGGACGGGAGCTAACTATGGCTACACCTTC. It translates to CSAPGTGANYGYTF.

J is TRBJ2-5 and V is TRBV20-1; tentative D call: TRBD2 (5 bases). The end of the DNA fits TRBJ2-1 better, so the J call may be wrong. In germline, CDR1 is DFQATT, CDR2 SNEGSKA (reference sequence). The CDR3 spans 15 residues. The CDR3 DNA reads as TGCAGTGCTAGAGATCTCGCGGGCAACTACAATGAGCAGTTCTTC. Protein product: CSARDLAGNYNEQFF.

This clonotype was seen a few times. The genes are TRBV24-1 and TRBJ2-1; D might be TRBD2 (7 bases). V lost 2 bases, J lost 1 base, and 14 bases lay in between. The germline gives CDR1 KGHDR, CDR2 SFDVKD. The CDR3 length is 17 residues. CDR3 residues: CATSDYQGRVSYNEQFF. CDR3 DNA sequence: TGTGCCACCAGTGATTACCAGGGGAGGGTTTCCTACAATGAGCAGTTCTTC.

The rearrangement uses TRBV2 and TRBJ2-3; the D is unclear. With 3 bases removed from V and 8 bases from J, the gap between germline ends came to 6 bases. The germline CDR1 and CDR2 sequences are SNHLY and FYNNEI. The CDR3 consists of 11 residues. The CDR3 reads CASSDSSTQYF. The CDR3 coding sequence is TGTGCCAGCAGTGACTCAAGTACGCAGTATTTT.

The sample holds a few counts of this clonotype. The chain employs TRBV2 and TRBJ1-6, with 8 nucleotides matching TRBD1. After removal of 2 bases from V and 11 bases from J, the junction contained 8 bases not matched to a gene. The CDR3 extends over 15 amino acids. The germline CDR1 and CDR2 sequences are SNHLY and FYNNEI. CDR3 DNA sequence: TGTGCCAGCAGTGAAAGGGGGCAGGGGGCAACACCCCTCCACTTT. Translated, it gives CASSERGQGATPLHF. The whole variable domain, filled in from reference TRBV2 and TRBJ1-6, reads EPEVTQTPSHQVTQMGQEVILRCVPISNHLYFYWYRQILGQKVEFLVSFYNNEISEKSEIFDDQFSVERPDGSNFTLKIRSTKLEDSAMYFCASSERGQGATPLHFGNGTRLTVT.

This clonotype was seen many times. This chain uses TRBV7-2 with TRBJ1-4; perhaps TRBD1 as D (6 bases). The CDR3 consists of 15 residues. The germline gives CDR1 SGHTA, CDR2 FQGNSA. V lost 0 bases, J lost 7 bases, and 12 bases lay in between. The DNA of the CDR3 is TGTGCCAGCAGCTTAGCCGCAGGAGGGGGTGAAAAACTGTTTTTT. Encoded protein: CASSLAAGGGEKLFF. Together with reference TRBV7-2 and TRBJ1-4, the CDR3 gives the full variable domain: GAGVSQSPSNKVTEKGKDVELRCDPISGHTALYWYRQSLGQGLEFLIYFQGNSAPDKSGLPSDRFSAERTGGSVSTLTIQRTQQEDSAVYLCASSLAAGGGEKLFFGSGTQLSVL.

The chain couples TRBV20-1 to TRBJ2-5, with D hard to call. Per germline, CDR1 DFQATT and CDR2 SNEGSKA (reference sequence). The CDR3 runs 15 residues. V was shortened by 4 bases and J by 0 bases, with 15 bases between the two germline ends. CDR3 sequence reads: CSANPWSANQETQYF. The CDR3 DNA follows: TGCAGTGCTAACCCTTGGAGCGCGAACCAAGAGACCCAGTACTTC.

This clonotype was detected only a few times. The chain couples TRBV3-1 to TRBJ1-1, with D possibly being TRBD1 (5 bases). Trimming removed 2 bases at V and 7 bases at J, with 8 bases between. The CDR3 contains 12 residues. The germline gives CDR1 LGHDT, CDR2 YNNKEL (reference sequence). CDR3 region: CASSQRGNEAFF. CDR3 in DNA: TGTGCCAGCAGCCAAAGGGGTAATGAAGCTTTCTTT.

This clonotype came up a few times. The rearrangement links TRBV12-3 or TRBV12-4 to TRBJ2-5, with 13 bases matching TRBD2. The CDR3 is made up of 18 amino acids. Trimming removed 6 bases from V and 2 bases from J; junction bases left unmatched: 12. This CDR3 is CASSPGLAGMRPQETQYF. The CDR3 region has the DNA TGTGCCAGCAGCCCGGGACTAGCGGGAATGAGGCCGCAAGAGACCCAGTACTTC.

J is TRBJ2-5 and V is TRBV20-1; 10 bases map to TRBD2. The J segment lost 11 bases and the V segment lost 3 bases, leaving 15 bases of the junction unmatched. Germline assignment: CDR1 DFQATT and CDR2 SNEGSKA (reference sequence). The CDR3 sequence is 15 residues long. The CDR3 is CSARDPSGGAYKQYF. The DNA of the CDR3 is TGCAGTGCTAGGGATCCGAGCGGGGGGGCCTACAAGCAGTACTTC.

The genes are TRBV7-9 and TRBJ2-1; weak D call: TRBD2 (5 bases). The DNA end is more similar to TRBJ2-7, so the J call may be wrong. The CDR3 is made up of 13 amino acids. From germline, CDR1 is SEHNR and CDR2 FQNEAQ (reference sequence). The CDR3 reads CASSLAERTEQYF. CDR3 nucleotides: TGTGCCAGCAGCTTAGCTGAGCGGACCGAGCAGTACTTC.

The chain couples TRBV27 to TRBJ1-4; D ambiguous. The length of the CDR3 is 14 residues. Germline V CDR1 and CDR2: MNHEY, SMNVEV (reference sequence). V dropped 5 bases and J dropped 10 bases, with 17 bases sitting between them. The CDR3 loop reads CASSHAGLFGKLFF. The CDR3 DNA sequence: TGTGCCAGCAGTCACGCGGGCTTGTTCGGAAAACTGTTTTTT. The whole variable domain, filled in from reference TRBV27 and TRBJ1-4, reads EAQVTQNPRYLITVTGKKLTVTCSQNMNHEYMSWYRQDPGLGLRQIYYSMNVEVTDKGDVPEGYKVSRKEKRNFPLILESPSPNQTSLYFCASSHAGLFGKLFFGSGTQLSVL.

The rearrangement uses TRBV20-1 and TRBJ2-6, with D possibly TRBD2 on 7 matching bases. The V gene's germline CDR1 is DFQATT and CDR2 SNEGSKA (reference sequence). This CDR3 is built from 15 residues. V was clipped by 6 bases and J by 0 bases, with 12 bases between them. The CDR3 sequence: CSARGANSGANVLTF. In DNA, the CDR3 is TGCAGTGCCCGGGGGGCCAACTCTGGGGCCAACGTCCTGACTTTC.

The chain joins TRBV6-5 to TRBJ1-2, with D maybe TRBD1 (5 bases). The CDR3 totals 13 residues. The germline V gene has CDR1 MNHEY and CDR2 SVGAGI. V was cut by 6 bases and J by 6 bases, with 14 bases left in between. In DNA form, the CDR3 reads TGTGCCAGCAGGGGACGGATCAGCCATGGCTACACCTTC. Translation gives CASRGRISHGYTF.